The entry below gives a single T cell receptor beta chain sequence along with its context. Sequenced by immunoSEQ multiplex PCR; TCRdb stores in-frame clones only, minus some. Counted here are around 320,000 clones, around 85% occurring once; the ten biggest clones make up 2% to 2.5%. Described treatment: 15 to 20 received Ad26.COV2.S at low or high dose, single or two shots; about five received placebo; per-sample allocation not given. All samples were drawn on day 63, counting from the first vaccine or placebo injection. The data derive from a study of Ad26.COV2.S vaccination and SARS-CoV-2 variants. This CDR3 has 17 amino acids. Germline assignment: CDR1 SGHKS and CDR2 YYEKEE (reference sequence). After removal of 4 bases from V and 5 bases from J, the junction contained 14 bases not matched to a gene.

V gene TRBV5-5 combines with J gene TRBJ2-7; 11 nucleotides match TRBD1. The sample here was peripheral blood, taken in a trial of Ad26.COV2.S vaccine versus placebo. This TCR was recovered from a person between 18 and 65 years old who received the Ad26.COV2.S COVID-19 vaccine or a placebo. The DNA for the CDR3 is TGTGCCAGCAGCCTACATAAAGGACAGGGGGCGCGAGACGAGCAGTACTTC. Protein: CASSLHKGQGARDEQYF.